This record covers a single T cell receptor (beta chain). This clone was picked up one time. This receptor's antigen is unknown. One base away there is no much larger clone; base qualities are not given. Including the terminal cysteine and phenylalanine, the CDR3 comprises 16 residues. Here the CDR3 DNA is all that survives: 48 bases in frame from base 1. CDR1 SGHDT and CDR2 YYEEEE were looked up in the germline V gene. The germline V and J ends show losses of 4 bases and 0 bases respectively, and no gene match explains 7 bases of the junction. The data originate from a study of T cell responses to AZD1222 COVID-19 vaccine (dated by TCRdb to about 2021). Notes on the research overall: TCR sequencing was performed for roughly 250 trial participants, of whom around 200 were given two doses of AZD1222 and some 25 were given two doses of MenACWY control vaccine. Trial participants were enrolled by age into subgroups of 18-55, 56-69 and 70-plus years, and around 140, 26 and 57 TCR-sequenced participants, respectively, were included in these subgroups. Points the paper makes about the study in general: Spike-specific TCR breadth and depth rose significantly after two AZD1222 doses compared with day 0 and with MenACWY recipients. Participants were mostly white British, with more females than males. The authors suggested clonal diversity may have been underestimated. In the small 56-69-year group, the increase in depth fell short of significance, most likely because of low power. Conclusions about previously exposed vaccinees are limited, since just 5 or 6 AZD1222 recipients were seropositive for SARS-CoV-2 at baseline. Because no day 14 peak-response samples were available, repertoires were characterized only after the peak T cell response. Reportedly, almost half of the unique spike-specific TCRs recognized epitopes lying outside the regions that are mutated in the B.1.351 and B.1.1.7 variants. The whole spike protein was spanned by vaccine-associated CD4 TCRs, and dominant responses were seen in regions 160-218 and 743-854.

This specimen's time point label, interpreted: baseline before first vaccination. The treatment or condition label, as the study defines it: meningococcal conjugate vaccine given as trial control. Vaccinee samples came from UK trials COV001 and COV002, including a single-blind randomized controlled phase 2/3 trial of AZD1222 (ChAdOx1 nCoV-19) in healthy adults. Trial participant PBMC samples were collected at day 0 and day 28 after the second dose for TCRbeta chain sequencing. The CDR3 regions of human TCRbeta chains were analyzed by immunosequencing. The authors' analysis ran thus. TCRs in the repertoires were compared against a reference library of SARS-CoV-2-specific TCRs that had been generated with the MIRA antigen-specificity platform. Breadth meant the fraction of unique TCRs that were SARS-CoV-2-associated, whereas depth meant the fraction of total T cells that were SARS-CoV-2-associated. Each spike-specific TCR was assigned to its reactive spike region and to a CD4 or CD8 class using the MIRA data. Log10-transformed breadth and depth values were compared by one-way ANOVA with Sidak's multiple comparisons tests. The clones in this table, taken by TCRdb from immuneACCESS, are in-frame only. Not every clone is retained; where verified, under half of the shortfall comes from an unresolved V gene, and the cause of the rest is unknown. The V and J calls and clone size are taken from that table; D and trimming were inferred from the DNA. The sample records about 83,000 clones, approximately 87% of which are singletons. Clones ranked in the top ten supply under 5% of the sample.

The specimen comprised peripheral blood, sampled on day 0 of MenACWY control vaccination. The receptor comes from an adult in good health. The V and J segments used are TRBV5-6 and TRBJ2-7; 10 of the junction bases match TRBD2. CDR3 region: CASSHILAGSSYEQYF. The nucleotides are TGTGCCAGCAGCCACATACTAGCGGGGAGCTCCTACGAGCAGTACTTC.